This T cell receptor beta chain was identified in a study of T cells expressing NK-cell markers. This CDR3 contains 11 residues. Germline lookup yields CDR1 KGHDR and CDR2 SFDVKD. Worth noting for this clonotype: What it recognizes is unknown.

Broader study findings: About 1.0-7.0% of CD8+ T cells in more than 5 donors belonged to dominant NKG2C+ clonotypes.

Each CDR3 protein gets one entry in TCRdb, which reprocessed the 5' RACE reads and gives no DNA. This specimen shows 500,000 to 600,000 distinct CDR3 sequences; the ten leading clones hold about 3.6%. The sequenced sample was blood T cells: a sorted CD56 or NKG2C T cell subset, CD4+ or CD8+ T cells, or bulk PBMC T cells (not recorded which). This clonotype was obtained from a young man in good health. V usage is TRBV24-1 and J usage is TRBJ2-4; checking the TCRdb D call of TRBD2 is not possible without DNA. CDR3: CATSDRELQYF.